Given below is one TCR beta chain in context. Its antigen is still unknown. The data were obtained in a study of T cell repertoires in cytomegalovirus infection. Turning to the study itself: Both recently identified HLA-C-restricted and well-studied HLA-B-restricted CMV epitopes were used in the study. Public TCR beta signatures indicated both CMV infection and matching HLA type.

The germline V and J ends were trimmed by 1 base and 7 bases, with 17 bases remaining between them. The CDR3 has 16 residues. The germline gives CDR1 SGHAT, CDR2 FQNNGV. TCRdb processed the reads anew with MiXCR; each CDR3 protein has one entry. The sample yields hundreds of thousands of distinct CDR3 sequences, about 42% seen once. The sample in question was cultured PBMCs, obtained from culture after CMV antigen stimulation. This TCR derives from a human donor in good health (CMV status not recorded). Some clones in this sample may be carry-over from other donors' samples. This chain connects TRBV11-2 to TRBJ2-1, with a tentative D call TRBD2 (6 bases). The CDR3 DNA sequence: TGTGCCAGCAGCTTAGGGGCTGCGGGACTGGCGAATGAGCAGTTCTTC. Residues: CASSLGAAGLANEQFF. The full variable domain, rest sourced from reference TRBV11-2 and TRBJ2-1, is EAGVAQSPRYKIIEKRQSVAFWCNPISGHATLYWYQQILGQGPKLLIQFQNNGVVDDSQLPKDRFSAERLKGVDSTLKIQPAKLEDSAVYLCASSLGAAGLANEQFFGPGTRLTVL.